This entry lists 10 T cell receptor beta chains sequenced from one sample in a study of OX40 agonist ivuxolimab in advanced cancers. Only in-frame clones appear in the TCRdb table, and some are missing; sequencing was by immunoSEQ multiplex PCR. The data hold 34,000 or so clones, with 75% to 95% observed a single time. The sequences come from CD4+ or CD8+ T cells sorted from blood, collected in a trial of the OX40 agonist ivuxolimab. Receptor source: an adult with an advanced solid tumor such as melanoma, head and neck, liver or kidney cancer.

In regard to this clone: This CDR3 is also generated by other DNA sequences in the sample. This rearrangement joins TRBV27 to TRBJ2-7; 7 nucleotides line up with TRBD2. V trimming: 8 bases; J trimming: 7 bases; junction bases outside the gene matches: 8. This CDR3 spans 12 amino acids. Germline loops: CDR1 MNHEY, CDR2 SMNVEV (reference sequence). CDR3 sequence: CASSYPGGEQYF. CDR3 bases: TGTGCCAGCTCCTACCCGGGGGGAGAGCAGTACTTC.

The V and J genes are TRBV27 and TRBJ1-5; no clear D gene. CDR1 is MNHEY, CDR2 SMNVEV, per germline (reference sequence). The length of the CDR3 is 16 residues. With 0 bases removed from V and 0 bases from J, the gap between germline ends came to 9 bases. CDR3: CASSLSAGYSNQPQHF. DNA of the CDR3: TGTGCCAGCAGTTTATCGGCAGGATATAGCAATCAGCCCCAGCATTTT.

The rearrangement links TRBV7-9 to TRBJ1-4; D gene unclear. The CDR3 extends over 13 amino acids. Trimming shortened V by 1 base and J by 4 bases, and 4 bases separated the two germline ends. Per germline, CDR1 SEHNR and CDR2 FQNEAQ (reference sequence). The CDR3 DNA reads TGTGCCAGCAGCTTAGAGAGTAATGAAAAACTGTTTTTT. Its translation is CASSLESNEKLFF.

The J gene is TRBJ2-3, the V gene TRBV5-1; D unclear. The CDR3 runs to 17 residues. Trimming cost V 3 bases and J 4 bases, with 21 bases left between them. Germline-derived CDR1 and CDR2 are SGHRS and YFSETQ. CDR3 protein: CASSSTSLAQYADTQYF. CDR3 nucleotides: TGCGCCAGCAGCTCGACGTCCTTAGCTCAGTACGCAGATACGCAGTATTTT.

The CDR3 loop is CASSLLDYSGEQFF. Here the CDR3 DNA reads TGTGCCAGCAGCCTACTAGACTATTCTGGTGAGCAGTTCTTC. The V and J genes are TRBV14 and TRBJ2-1; the D gene is possibly TRBD2 (5 bases). CDR1 and CDR2 (germline): SGHDN, FVKESK. The germline V and J ends were trimmed by 4 bases and 9 bases, with 16 bases remaining between them. CDR3 length equals 14 residues.

The CDR3 region has the DNA TGTGCCAGCAGCGGGGAGGGCTCATATTACAATGAGCAGTTCTTC. This sequence encodes CASSGEGSYYNEQFF. The chain joins TRBV9 to TRBJ2-1, with 7 bases identical to TRBD2. The ends lost 3 bases at V and 4 bases at J; junction bases unmatched: 7. This CDR3 has 15 amino acids. Germline CDR1 SGDLS, CDR2 YYNGEE.

This chain uses TRBV27 with TRBJ2-2; TRBD2 agrees at 10 bases. Germline V CDR1 and CDR2: MNHEY, SMNVEV (reference sequence). After removal of 5 bases from V and 4 bases from J, the junction contained 4 bases not matched to a gene. The CDR3 is made up of 15 amino acids. The DNA for the CDR3 is TGTGCCAGCAGTACTCTAGCGGGAGCCACCGGGGAGCTGTTTTTT. Encoded protein: CASSTLAGATGELFF.

The chain links TRBV6-6 to TRBJ2-7, with a possible D match to TRBD1 (7 bases). The CDR3 is 15 amino acids. The V gene lost 0 bases and the J gene lost 5 bases, with 14 bases spanning the gap. Looked up from germline, CDR1 is MNHNY and CDR2 is SVGAGI (reference sequence). The CDR3 protein is CASSYSLEGAHEQYF. The CDR3 bases are TGTGCCAGCAGTTACTCGTTGGAGGGGGCCCACGAGCAGTACTTC.

This clone came up a few times. The CDR3 spells CASSLIRGNSPLHF. The CDR3 DNA follows: TGTGCCAGCAGTTTAATCAGGGGTAATTCACCCCTCCACTTT. The genes are TRBV27 and TRBJ1-6; D perhaps matches TRBD1 (6 bases). Per the germline V gene, CDR1 is MNHEY and CDR2 is SMNVEV (reference sequence). V was cut by 2 bases and J by 6 bases, with 8 bases left in between. The CDR3 extends over 14 amino acids.

V usage is TRBV10-2 and J usage is TRBJ2-7; a weak D match, TRBD1 (5 bases). Trimming stripped 1 base from V and 6 bases from J, with 13 bases between. This CDR3 is 14 amino acids long. The germline CDR1 and CDR2 sequences are WSHSY and SAAADI. The CDR3 here is CASSELGIRGEQYV. The CDR3, as DNA: TGCGCCAGCAGTGAGTTGGGCATAAGGGGCGAGCAGTACGTC.